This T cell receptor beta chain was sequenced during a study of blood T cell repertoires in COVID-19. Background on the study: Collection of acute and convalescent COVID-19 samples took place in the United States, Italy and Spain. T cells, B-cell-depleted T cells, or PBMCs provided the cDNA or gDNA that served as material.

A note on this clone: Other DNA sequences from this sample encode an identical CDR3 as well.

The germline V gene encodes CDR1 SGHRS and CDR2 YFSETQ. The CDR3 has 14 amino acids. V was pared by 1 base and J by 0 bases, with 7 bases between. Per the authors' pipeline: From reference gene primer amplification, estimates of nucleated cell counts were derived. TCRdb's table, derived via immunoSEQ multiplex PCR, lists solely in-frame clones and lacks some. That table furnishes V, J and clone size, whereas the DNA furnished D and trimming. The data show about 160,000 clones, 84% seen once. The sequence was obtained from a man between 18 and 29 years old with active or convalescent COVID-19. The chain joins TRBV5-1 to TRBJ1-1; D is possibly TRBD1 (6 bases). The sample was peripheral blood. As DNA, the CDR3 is TGCGCCAGCAGCTTGACAGGGTTGAACACTGAAGCTTTCTTT. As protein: CASSLTGLNTEAFF.